Shown below are 25 T cell receptor beta chains from a single sample sequenced in a study of CXCR3-negative and CXCR3-positive naive CD8 T cells (dated by TCRdb to about 2019). Instrument on record: NextSeq 550. The Human TCR Profiling Kit (MiLaboratory) was used to make UMI-labeled 5' RACE TRB cDNA libraries. The reads went through TCRdb reprocessing, and each CDR3 protein sequence gets one entry with no DNA. The sample's own table lists around 50,000 distinct CDR3 sequences. The top ten clones comprise around 22% of the sample. Sequenced input: memory CD8+ T cells from blood. The intended sense of this specimen's cell subset or site label: conventional CD8+ memory T cells (TMEM), sorted as controls. These receptors originate from a human donor in good health. Some clones in this sample may be carry-over from other donors' samples.

V gene TRBV5-1 combines with J gene TRBJ2-5; TCRdb lists TRBD2, though no DNA is available to test this call. This CDR3 comprises 15 residues. CDR1 is SGHRS, CDR2 YFSETQ, per germline. The CDR3 sequence is CASLPTSGVQETQYF.

The chain uses TRBV7-9 and TRBJ2-7; the D call from TCRdb, TRBD1, cannot be confirmed without DNA. The CDR3 is 14 amino acids. The germline CDR1 and CDR2 sequences are SEHNR and FQNEAQ (reference sequence). CDR3 region: CASSPPRQGYEQYF.

This rearrangement joins TRBV28 to TRBJ2-3. The CDR3 extends over 13 amino acids. Germline CDR1 MDHEN, CDR2 SYDVKM. The CDR3 loop reads CASSPRLTDTQYF.

The V and J genes are TRBV18 and TRBJ2-3; lacking DNA, the TRBD1 call made by TCRdb goes unchecked. CDR3 length equals 17 residues. Germline assignment: CDR1 KGHSH and CDR2 LQKENI. CDR3 amino acids: CASSPPDETGITDTQYF.

The chain combines TRBV20-1 with TRBJ2-1; TCRdb indicates TRBD2, and absent DNA this call remains unverified. Germline V gene sequence: CDR1 DFQATT, CDR2 SNEGSKA (reference sequence). The CDR3 length is 15 residues. CDR3 region: CSATLGDRSYNEQFF.

The gene calls are TRBV29-1 and TRBJ2-2; TCRdb picks TRBD1, but there is no DNA to check that call. The CDR3 covers 13 residues. Looked up from germline, CDR1 is SQVTM and CDR2 is ANQGSEA. The CDR3 protein is CSVAQGATGELFF.

The chain combines TRBV29-1 with TRBJ2-7; no DNA is available, so the TRBD1 call from TCRdb remains unchecked. Germline CDR1 reads SQVTM; CDR2 reads ANQGSEA. This CDR3 comprises 15 residues. The CDR3 region is CSVVGWDRLTYEQYF.

This chain's CDR3 is CASRGRLGDTQYF. The V and J genes are TRBV7-9 and TRBJ2-3. Per the germline V gene, CDR1 is SEHNR and CDR2 is FQNEAQ (reference sequence). This CDR3 has 13 residues.

V is TRBV3-1 and J is TRBJ2-7. Germline-derived CDR1 and CDR2 are LGHDT and YNNKEL (reference sequence). The CDR3 covers 14 residues. CDR3 in amino acids: CASSQGRTSYEQYF.

CDR3 in amino acids: CASNAPTTGVPDTQYF. The V call is TRBV6-2 or TRBV6-3, the J call TRBJ2-3; no DNA is available, so the TRBD1 call from TCRdb remains unchecked. The V gene's germline CDR1 is MNHEY and CDR2 SVGEGT. This CDR3 contains 16 residues.

The CDR3 loop reads CASSRDRFGEKLFF. The rearrangement uses TRBV4-3 and TRBJ1-4. The CDR3 spans 14 residues. Germline CDR1 and CDR2: LGHNA and YSLEER.

The chain recombines TRBV28 with TRBJ2-7. The CDR3 is 11 residues long. Germline loops: CDR1 MDHEN, CDR2 SYDVKM. CDR3 residues: CASTDSYEQYF.

The rearrangement uses TRBV2 and TRBJ2-1; no DNA is available, so the TRBD2 call from TCRdb remains unchecked. The CDR3 totals 17 residues. Germline-derived CDR1 and CDR2 are SNHLY and FYNNEI. The CDR3 sequence: CASSGTTGLAGINEQFF.

The V gene is TRBV6-6, the J gene TRBJ2-7; the TCRdb call, TRBD2, lacks DNA for checking. CDR3 length: 14 residues. The germline V gene encodes CDR1 MNHNY and CDR2 SVGAGI (reference sequence). This chain's CDR3 is CASSYGGGVHEQYF.

The rearrangement links TRBV20-1 to TRBJ2-7; TCRdb gives TRBD2 as the D gene, but with no DNA this cannot be confirmed. The V gene's germline CDR1 is DFQATT and CDR2 SNEGSKA (reference sequence). The CDR3 covers 11 residues. CDR3 amino acids: CSARLDYEQYF.

The V gene is TRBV29-1, the J gene TRBJ2-3. The V gene's germline CDR1 is SQVTM and CDR2 ANQGSEA. This CDR3 is 13 amino acids long. The CDR3 sequence is CSVEAWAEDTQYF.

The V gene is TRBV5-5, the J gene TRBJ1-5; TCRdb's assignment of TRBD1 cannot be checked, as there is no DNA. The length of the CDR3 is 15 residues. Germline V gene sequence: CDR1 SGHKS, CDR2 YYEKEE (reference sequence). This CDR3 is CASSLVLPVNQPQHF.

The V call is TRBV11-2, the J call TRBJ2-1; TCRdb picks TRBD2, but there is no DNA to check that call. The CDR3 is 15 residues long. Germline CDR1 is SGHAT and CDR2 is FQNNGV. CDR3 amino acids: CASTGELAGGDEQFF.

This sequence joins TRBV4-3 and TRBJ2-3. The germline V gene encodes CDR1 LGHNA and CDR2 YSLEER. The CDR3 is 17 amino acids. CDR3 amino acids: CASSQDYAVYSTDTQYF.

The chain is built from TRBV4-1 and TRBJ1-2; checking the TCRdb D call of TRBD1 is not possible without DNA. This CDR3 region has 14 residues. CDR1 MGHRA and CDR2 YSYEKL come from the germline V gene. The CDR3 loop is CASSSRDSLYGYTF.

The genes are TRBV15 and TRBJ2-1; TCRdb gives TRBD2 as the D gene, but with no DNA this cannot be confirmed. This CDR3 region has 16 residues. Germline-derived CDR1 and CDR2 are LNHNV and YYDKDF (reference sequence). CDR3 loop: CATSRRGELSYNEQFF.

The chain joins TRBV3-1 to TRBJ1-2; TCRdb designates TRBD1, a call that cannot be tested without DNA. CDR1 LGHDT and CDR2 YNNKEL come from the germline V gene (reference sequence). The CDR3 spans 17 residues. CDR3 residues: CASSQDRGTGVMMGYTF.

The chain joins TRBV30 to TRBJ2-3; TCRdb names TRBD2, which stays unverified in the absence of DNA. The CDR3 loop spans 14 amino acids. The germline V gene encodes CDR1 GTSNPN and CDR2 SVGIG (reference sequence). The CDR3 is CAWKGGSDADTQYF.

The chain carries TRBV29-1 and TRBJ1-1; the TCRdb D gene call, TRBD1, has no DNA to confirm it. CDR1 and CDR2 (germline): SQVTM, ANQGSEA. CDR3 length: 14 amino acids. This chain's CDR3 is CSVVGGGMNTEAFF.

This chain uses TRBV7-9 with TRBJ2-1; the TCRdb D gene call, TRBD2, has no DNA to confirm it. The CDR3 consists of 16 residues. Looked up from germline, CDR1 is SEHNR and CDR2 is FQNEAQ (reference sequence). The chain's CDR3 is CASSLVGGRSDNEQFF. Looking up the rest from reference TRBV7-9 and TRBJ2-1 gives the full variable domain: DTGVSQNPRHKITKRGQNVTFRCDPISEHNRLYWYRQTLGQGPEFLTYFQNEAQLEKSRLLSDRFSAERPKGSFSTLEIQRTEQGDSAMYLCASSLVGGRSDNEQFFGPGTRLTVL.